The 19 T cell receptor beta chains below come from one sample, sequenced in a study of control samples from healthy donors and cancer patients. Assay used: immunoSEQ multiplex PCR; TCRdb lists only in-frame clones, some missing. The sample includes about 180,000 clones, around 90% of them seen just once. The sequenced sample was blood. These receptors were taken from a man aged 25-45 years in good health.

The rearrangement uses TRBV27 and TRBJ2-7, with D perhaps matching TRBD2 (6 bases). V dropped 3 bases and J dropped 5 bases, with 17 bases sitting between them. CDR3 length equals 15 residues. Germline CDR1 is MNHEY and CDR2 is SMNVEV (reference sequence). The CDR3 loop is CASSFFAGPPDEQYF. CDR3 sequence (DNA): TGTGCCAGCAGTTTCTTCGCGGGACCGCCAGACGAGCAGTACTTC.

The chain links TRBV5-1 to TRBJ2-7; unclear D gene. The CDR3 consists of 15 residues. V was cut by 4 bases and J by 2 bases, with 16 bases left in between. The germline V gene encodes CDR1 SGHRS and CDR2 YFSETQ. The CDR3 spells CASSPGQAYTYEQYF. The CDR3 nucleotides read TGCGCCAGCAGCCCCGGGCAGGCTTACACCTACGAGCAGTACTTC.

This chain joins TRBV7-9 and TRBJ1-2; D unclear. CDR1 and CDR2 (germline): SEHNR, FQNEAQ (reference sequence). The CDR3 loop spans 16 amino acids. The V end was cut by 1 base, the J end by 0 bases, with 12 bases between. This CDR3 reads CASSLDFQAANYGYTF. The DNA for the CDR3 is TGTGCCAGCAGCTTAGACTTCCAGGCGGCTAACTATGGCTACACCTTC.

This chain links TRBV4-2 with TRBJ2-1; D ambiguous. The V gene's germline CDR1 is LGHNA and CDR2 YNFKEQ. V gave up 1 base and J gave up 7 bases, with 14 bases separating them. This CDR3 comprises 15 residues. The CDR3 spells CASSQVSERRNEQFF. CDR3 nucleotides: TGTGCCAGCAGCCAAGTGTCAGAACGAAGGAATGAGCAGTTCTTC.

Note on this clone: At the DNA level, this CDR3 is encoded by other sequences in the same sample as well. The rearrangement links TRBV2 to TRBJ1-2; 7 bases fit TRBD1. The CDR3 consists of 13 residues. Germline lookup yields CDR1 SNHLY and CDR2 FYNNEI. V lost 6 bases to trimming and J lost 8 bases; unmatched junction nucleotides: 9. CDR3 sequence (DNA): TGTGCCAGCAGCGCAGGGGGGGTGTGGGGCTACACCTTC. As protein: CASSAGGVWGYTF.

The rearrangement links TRBV5-1 to TRBJ2-1; the match to TRBD2 covers 10 bases. Losses at the gene ends were 2 bases for V and 8 bases for J; bases not matched to a gene: 7. The germline V gene has CDR1 SGHRS and CDR2 YFSETQ. This CDR3 is built from 15 residues. CDR3 region: CASSFLAGVVDEQFF. The CDR3 DNA follows: TGCGCCAGCAGCTTCCTAGCGGGAGTGGTCGATGAGCAGTTCTTC.

In its sample, this clone was seen once. The chain links TRBV19 to TRBJ1-6; tentative D call: TRBD1 (6 bases). The CDR3 consists of 15 residues. Germline CDR1 LNHDA, CDR2 SQIVND (reference sequence). V was clipped by 9 bases and J by 7 bases, with 19 bases between them. CDR3 region: CASSGGGRLNSPLHF. In DNA form, the CDR3 reads TGTGCCAGCAGTGGAGGGGGGAGGTTGAATTCACCCCTCCACTTT.

The genes are TRBV9 and TRBJ2-1; D not resolved. The germline V and J ends were trimmed by 0 bases and 7 bases, with 8 bases remaining between them. The germline V gene encodes CDR1 SGDLS and CDR2 YYNGEE. This CDR3 spans 13 amino acids. The CDR3 DNA follows: TGTGCCAGCAGCGTAGCTTTAGGGAATGAGCAGTTCTTC. Translating it yields CASSVALGNEQFF.

The rearrangement joins TRBV30 to TRBJ2-6; TRBD1 might be the D (6 bases). Trimming took off 3 bases at V and 3 bases at J, with 12 bases between the two ends. CDR1 is GTSNPN, CDR2 SVGIG, per germline (reference sequence). CDR3 size: 15 residues. CDR3 bases: TGTGCCTGGAGGTACTCCAGGGGTGGGGCCAACGTCCTGACTTTC. The encoded protein is CAWRYSRGGANVLTF. Based on the CDR3 plus reference TRBV30 and TRBJ2-6, the full variable domain is SQTIHQWPATLVQPVGSPLSLECTVEGTSNPNLYWYRQAAGRGLQLLFYSVGIGQISSEVPQNLSASRPQDRQFILSSKKLLLSDSGFYLCAWRYSRGGANVLTFGAGSRLTVL.

The rearrangement links TRBV6-5 to TRBJ1-1; D is unclear. Germline CDR1 and CDR2: MNHEY and SVGAGI. The CDR3 covers 12 residues. With 2 bases removed from V and 5 bases from J, the gap between germline ends came to 6 bases. CDR3: CASSYGETEAFF. DNA of the CDR3: TGTGCCAGCAGTTACGGGGAGACTGAAGCTTTCTTT.

The chain employs TRBV28 and TRBJ1-2; D unclear. CDR3 length: 13 amino acids. Germline assignment: CDR1 MDHEN and CDR2 SYDVKM. Trimming took 6 bases from V and 2 from J, leaving 10 bases between them. The CDR3 spells CASSHSFNYGYTF. The DNA of the CDR3 is TGTGCCAGCAGCCACAGTTTCAACTATGGCTACACCTTC.

The chain uses TRBV7-9 and TRBJ2-7; 8 bases line up with TRBD2. The V gene end was trimmed by 5 bases and the J gene end by 1 base; junction bases not matched to a gene: 10. Germline values: CDR1 SEHNR, CDR2 FQNEAQ (reference sequence). The CDR3 spans 16 residues. Here the CDR3 DNA reads TGTGCCAGCAGCCCCCCAGCTAGCGGGTTATCCTACGAGCAGTACTTC. Amino acids: CASSPPASGLSYEQYF.

V and J are TRBV19 and TRBJ2-1, with D possibly being TRBD1 (5 bases). CDR1 is LNHDA and CDR2 is SQIVND in the germline V gene (reference sequence). CDR3 size: 14 residues. V dropped 7 bases and J dropped 6 bases, with 16 bases sitting between them. CDR3 coding DNA: TGTGCCAGTAACAGACAGATGGGCTTCAATGAGCAGTTCTTC. Protein sequence: CASNRQMGFNEQFF. The whole variable domain, filled in from reference TRBV19 and TRBJ2-1, reads DGGITQSPKYLFRKEGQNVTLSCEQNLNHDAMYWYRQDPGQGLRLIYYSQIVNDFQKGDIAEGYSVSREKKESFPLTVTSAQKNPTAFYLCASNRQMGFNEQFFGPGTRLTVL.

This chain links TRBV7-2 with TRBJ1-1, with TRBD1 identical over 8 bases. The germline gives CDR1 SGHTA, CDR2 FQGNSA. The CDR3 spans 13 residues. V gave up 4 bases and J gave up 5 bases; unmatched junction bases: 3. CDR3 sequence reads: CASSSQGGTEAFF. For the CDR3, the DNA is TGTGCCAGCAGCTCACAGGGGGGGACTGAAGCTTTCTTT.

This clone was counted once. The V and J genes are TRBV3-1 (or the pseudogene TRBV3-2) and TRBJ2-1; tentatively, D is TRBD2 (6 bases). With 5 bases removed from V and 7 bases from J, the gap between germline ends came to 15 bases. There are 14 residues in the CDR3. Germline assignment: CDR1 LGHDT and CDR2 YNNKEL (reference sequence). DNA for the CDR3: TGTGCCAGCAGCGGCCCGGGGGTGGGGAATGAGCAGTTCTTC. Protein sequence: CASSGPGVGNEQFF.

The rearrangement uses TRBV19 and TRBJ2-7; 10 nucleotides match TRBD1. The CDR3 totals 14 residues. V lost 5 bases, J lost 3 bases, and 4 bases stayed unmatched. CDR1 and CDR2 from the germline V gene are LNHDA and SQIVND (reference sequence). The chain's CDR3 is CASSPRTGGYEQYF. CDR3 bases: TGTGCCAGTAGTCCACGGACAGGGGGCTACGAGCAGTACTTC. Using reference TRBV19 and TRBJ2-7 for the parts outside the CDR3, the full variable domain is DGGITQSPKYLFRKEGQNVTLSCEQNLNHDAMYWYRQDPGQGLRLIYYSQIVNDFQKGDIAEGYSVSREKKESFPLTVTSAQKNPTAFYLCASSPRTGGYEQYFGPGTRLTVT.

This clone has only a few counts. The rearrangement uses TRBV3-1 (or the pseudogene TRBV3-2) and TRBJ2-3, with TRBD1 as a possible D gene (5 bases). Germline CDR1 reads LGHDT; CDR2 reads YNNKEL (reference sequence). The CDR3 is made up of 16 amino acids. With 1 base removed from V and 0 bases from J, the gap between germline ends came to 11 bases. The CDR3 region is CASSQGTPTSTDTQYF. The CDR3 bases are TGTGCCAGCAGCCAAGGGACACCTACTAGCACAGATACGCAGTATTTT.

This chain connects TRBV5-1 to TRBJ1-5; D ambiguous. Per germline, CDR1 SGHRS and CDR2 YFSETQ. V was shortened by 1 base and J by 8 bases, with 10 bases between the two germline ends. The CDR3 sequence is 13 residues long. CDR3 in amino acids: CASSLSTAEPQHF. The CDR3 bases are TGCGCCAGCAGCTTGAGTACCGCGGAGCCCCAGCATTTT. The full variable domain, its missing parts supplied by reference TRBV5-1 and TRBJ1-5, is KAGVTQTPRYLIKTRGQQVTLSCSPISGHRSVSWYQQTPGQGLQFLFEYFSETQRNKGNFPGRFSGRQFSNSRSEMNVSTLELGDSALYLCASSLSTAEPQHFGDGTRLSIL.

J is TRBJ2-1 and V is TRBV7-9, with 7 bases lining up with TRBD1. Germline CDR1 reads SEHNR; CDR2 reads FQNEAQ (reference sequence). J was trimmed by 8 bases and V by 3 bases; bases with no gene match: 16. The CDR3 has 17 residues. In DNA form, the CDR3 reads TGTGCCAGCAGCTTGGCTAACAGGGGCCCCCCTACAGATGAGCAGTTCTTC. Translation: CASSLANRGPPTDEQFF.